The next 9 T cell receptor beta chains were all read from a single sample in a study of T cell repertoires in cytomegalovirus infection. Using its own MiXCR run on the reads, TCRdb lists one record per CDR3 protein. The data contain about 920,000 distinct CDR3 sequences, less than 40% of them singletons. For these receptors, no antigen is known. Sequenced here: cultured CD8+ T cells from PBMCs, sampled from culture after CMV antigen stimulation. Every receptor here comes from a human donor in good health (CMV status not recorded). Some clones in this sample may be carry-over from other donors' samples.

This clonotype was observed a handful of times. The chain employs TRBV6-2 or TRBV6-3 and TRBJ2-3; D assignment may be TRBD1 or TRBD2 (5 bases each). The CDR3 covers 12 residues. The V and J ends lost 6 bases and 10 bases respectively, with 14 bases between them. Germline values: CDR1 MNHEY, CDR2 SVGEGT. CDR3 nucleotides: TGTGCCAGCAGCCTTTCCCTGGGGGCGCAGTATTTT. It specifies CASSLSLGAQYF.

This clonotype was seen a few times. V usage is TRBV6-2 or TRBV6-3 and J usage is TRBJ2-1; weak D call: TRBD2 (6 bases). CDR3 length equals 15 residues. V was trimmed by 4 bases and J by 0 bases, leaving 10 bases between them. Germline V gene data show CDR1 as MNHEY and CDR2 as SVGEGT. This CDR3 is CASSLEDYSYNEQFF. The CDR3 region has the DNA TGTGCCAGCAGTTTAGAGGACTACTCCTACAATGAGCAGTTCTTC.

This clonotype occurred a few times. The V and J genes are TRBV7-9 and TRBJ2-3, with TRBD2 matching over 7 bases. V was pared by 5 bases and J by 10 bases, with 6 bases of the junction left unmatched. Germline CDR1 reads SEHNR; CDR2 reads FQNEAQ (reference sequence). This CDR3 has 12 amino acids. CDR3 DNA sequence: TGTGCCAGCAGCACGACTAGCATAGCGCAGTATTTT. Encoded protein: CASSTTSIAQYF.

This clonotype occurred many times. J is TRBJ1-1 and V is TRBV19; the D gene is possibly TRBD1 (6 bases). CDR3 length: 14 residues. Trimming removed 10 bases at V and 1 base at J, with 16 bases between. Germline values: CDR1 LNHDA, CDR2 SQIVND (reference sequence). DNA of the CDR3: TGTGCCACCCGTGAATGGGACAAGAACACTGAAGCTTTCTTT. Protein product: CATREWDKNTEAFF.

This clonotype was found many times. This chain connects TRBV7-2 to TRBJ2-1, with D possibly matching TRBD2 (5 bases). From germline, CDR1 is SGHTA and CDR2 FQGNSA. V lost 1 base to trimming and J lost 8 bases, with 21 bases between them. This CDR3 is built from 17 residues. CDR3 region: CASSLVLIQVLGDEQFF. The CDR3 region has the DNA TGTGCCAGCAGCTTAGTACTAATTCAGGTACTAGGCGATGAGCAGTTCTTC.

This clonotype has a handful of counts. The chain links TRBV25-1 to TRBJ1-5; no definite D call. The CDR3 totals 17 residues. The ends were cut back, 1 base at V and 3 bases at J, with 16 bases in the middle. CDR1 MGHDK and CDR2 SYGVNS come from the germline V gene. The CDR3 nucleotides are TGTGCCAGCAGTGAATCGGGCTCGGCAGCGGCCAATCAGCCCCAGCATTTT. Its protein is CASSESGSAAANQPQHF.

This clonotype has a count of ten or more. The chain couples TRBV7-2 to TRBJ1-5; the D gene is possibly TRBD1 (6 bases). CDR3 length equals 16 residues. V was trimmed by 5 bases and J by 3 bases, leaving 17 bases between them. Germline V gives CDR1 SGHTA, CDR2 FQGNSA. CDR3 coding DNA: TGTGCCAGCAGCGATCGTGGGGGGGGCGTCAATCAGCCCCAGCATTTT. Residues: CASSDRGGGVNQPQHF.

The chain links TRBV19 to TRBJ2-1; 7 positions match TRBD1. There are 14 residues in the CDR3. Germline V gene data show CDR1 as LNHDA and CDR2 as SQIVND (reference sequence). J gave up 7 bases and V 3 bases, and 6 bases lay outside the gene matches. This CDR3 is CASSMERGPNEQFF. DNA of the CDR3: TGTGCCAGTAGTATGGAAAGGGGGCCAAATGAGCAGTTCTTC.

This clonotype was detected a few times. The V call is TRBV7-8, the J call TRBJ1-1; D uncertain. The length of the CDR3 is 17 residues. Germline-derived CDR1 and CDR2 are SGHVS and FQNEAQ. With 5 bases removed from V and 0 bases from J, the gap between germline ends came to 19 bases. CDR3 DNA: TGTGCCAGCAGCCATCCTCGCCCCCATAGGATGAACACTGAAGCTTTCTTT. It specifies CASSHPRPHRMNTEAFF.